The next 26 T cell receptor beta chains were all read from a single sample in a study of T cells after yellow fever vaccination. TCRdb ran MiXCR on the 5' RACE reads and lists one entry per CDR3 protein. The sample records about 550,000 distinct CDR3 sequences, under 25% being singletons. Source: PBMCs, taken 15 days after the yellow fever booster vaccination. Receptors were obtained from a man aged 25 to 40 who received the YFV17D yellow fever vaccine.

This clonotype turned up a few times. The gene calls are TRBV6-2 or TRBV6-3 and TRBJ2-1; 9 bases map to TRBD2. This CDR3 contains 15 residues. Germline-derived CDR1 and CDR2 are MNHEY and SVGEGT. V lost 6 bases to trimming and J lost 4 bases; unmatched junction nucleotides: 7. The CDR3 sequence: CASRLGREGYNEQFF. CDR3 bases: TGTGCCAGCAGACTAGGGCGGGAGGGGTACAATGAGCAGTTCTTC.

This rearrangement joins TRBV7-9 to TRBJ2-5; no clear D gene. Trimming shortened V by 3 bases and J by 1 base, and 9 bases separated the two germline ends. Germline values: CDR1 SEHNR, CDR2 FQNEAQ (reference sequence). This CDR3 is 14 amino acids long. The CDR3 loop reads CASSFDVAQETQYF. The CDR3, as DNA: TGTGCCAGCAGCTTCGATGTCGCCCAAGAGACCCAGTACTTC.

The rearrangement joins TRBV5-4 to TRBJ2-2; D remains ambiguous. Germline loops: CDR1 SGHNT, CDR2 YYREEE (reference sequence). Trimming took off 0 bases at V and 4 bases at J, with 10 bases between the two ends. CDR3 length: 15 residues. CDR3 region: CASSLAGRVTGELFF. The CDR3 DNA follows: TGTGCCAGCAGCTTGGCCGGTCGAGTCACCGGGGAGCTGTTTTTT.

The chain combines TRBV12-3 or TRBV12-4 with TRBJ2-1; 10 nucleotides line up with TRBD1. J lost 10 bases, V lost 3 bases, and 9 bases had no gene match. The CDR3 totals 15 residues. The DNA for the CDR3 is TGTGCCAGCAGTTTCCTGGGACAGGGGACGGGGGAGCAGTTCTTC. Translation gives CASSFLGQGTGEQFF.

This clonotype showed up just a few times. J is TRBJ2-3 and V is TRBV5-1; possibly TRBD1 for D (5 bases). Germline V CDR1 and CDR2: SGHRS, YFSETQ. This CDR3 spans 18 amino acids. Trimming cost V 4 bases and J 1 base, with 22 bases left between them. This CDR3 is CASSPDLGAARGTDTQYF. Written as DNA, the CDR3 is TGCGCCAGCAGCCCGGACCTAGGGGCGGCAAGGGGCACAGATACGCAGTATTTT.

The chain has TRBV6-5 and TRBJ2-1; no reliable D call. The germline gives CDR1 MNHEY, CDR2 SVGAGI. The length of the CDR3 is 14 residues. Trimming stripped 4 bases from V and 0 bases from J, with 7 bases between. The chain's CDR3 is CASSSFDSYNEQFF. Written as DNA, the CDR3 is TGTGCCAGCAGTTCATTTGACTCCTACAATGAGCAGTTCTTC.

This clonotype was seen a handful of times. J is TRBJ2-3 and V is TRBV15; TRBD2 matches 9 bases. Germline lookup yields CDR1 LNHNV and CDR2 YYDKDF (reference sequence). The CDR3 is made up of 15 amino acids. Germline trimming cut 4 bases from V and 3 bases from J; bases unmatched to any gene: 5. CDR3 coding DNA: TGTGCCACCAGCATGCTAGCGGGATCAACAGATACGCAGTATTTT. Protein: CATSMLAGSTDTQYF.

This clonotype was observed a few times. The chain recombines TRBV10-3 with TRBJ2-2, with D perhaps matching TRBD2 (5 bases). The V end was cut by 11 bases, the J end by 0 bases, with 13 bases between. Germline-derived CDR1 and CDR2 are ENHRY and SYGVKD. CDR3 size: 14 residues. The CDR3 sequence is CAVGLAANTGELFF. The CDR3 nucleotides read TGTGCCGTGGGTCTAGCAGCGAACACCGGGGAGCTGTTTTTT.

This clonotype was counted only a few times. The chain carries TRBV15 and TRBJ2-7; 8 bases agree with TRBD2. Germline-derived CDR1 and CDR2 are LNHNV and YYDKDF (reference sequence). The length of the CDR3 is 16 residues. The V gene end was trimmed by 3 bases and the J gene end by 7 bases; junction bases not matched to a gene: 14. As DNA, the CDR3 is TGTGCCACCAGCAGCACTACTAGCGGTGGGGCAAGGGAGCAGTACTTC. This codes for CATSSTTSGGAREQYF.

There are a few counts of this clonotype. The chain couples TRBV20-1 to TRBJ2-3; TRBD1 might be the D (6 bases). This CDR3 contains 17 residues. Germline loops: CDR1 DFQATT, CDR2 SNEGSKA (reference sequence). V lost 0 bases and J 2 bases, leaving 18 bases between the germline ends. This chain's CDR3 is CSARDPRRTAHTDTQYF. CDR3 DNA sequence: TGCAGTGCTAGAGACCCCCGGAGGACAGCCCACACAGATACGCAGTATTTT.

This clonotype turned up a few times. The rearrangement joins TRBV5-6 to TRBJ2-5; D could derive from TRBD1 or TRBD2 (6 bases each). The CDR3 is made up of 14 amino acids. CDR1 SGHDT and CDR2 YYEEEE come from the germline V gene. V was clipped by 2 bases and J by 7 bases, with 15 bases between them. This CDR3 is CASSFPGAPGTQYF. CDR3 nucleotides: TGTGCCAGCAGCTTTCCGGGGGCCCCTGGGACCCAGTACTTC.

The chain joins TRBV25-1 to TRBJ2-3, with D tentatively TRBD1 (6 bases). This CDR3 comprises 17 residues. Germline CDR1 reads MGHDK; CDR2 reads SYGVNS. The V end was cut by 9 bases, the J end by 0 bases, with 22 bases between. The CDR3 bases are TGTGCCAGACTTCAGGGGTACAGTTCATCTAGCACAGATACGCAGTATTTT. Encoded protein: CARLQGYSSSSTDTQYF.

This clonotype was picked up a small number of times. The chain uses TRBV18 and TRBJ1-5; D ambiguous. The germline V gene has CDR1 KGHSH and CDR2 LQKENI. Trimming left V 6 bases short and J 0 bases short, with 12 bases between. This CDR3 spans 15 amino acids. CDR3 sequence (DNA): TGTGCCAGCTCTCCAACCGAGGGTAGCAATCAGCCCCAGCATTTT. Its translation is CASSPTEGSNQPQHF.

V usage is TRBV20-1 and J usage is TRBJ2-1, with TRBD2 matching over 13 bases. Germline-derived CDR1 and CDR2 are DFQATT and SNEGSKA (reference sequence). The length of the CDR3 is 15 residues. J gave up 3 bases and V 6 bases, and 5 bases lay outside the gene matches. CDR3 in DNA: TGCAGTGCAAGACTAGCGGGAGGTCTCTACAATGAGCAGTTCTTC. The encoded protein is CSARLAGGLYNEQFF.

This CDR3 is CASSFTASAAGNTIYF. DNA for the CDR3: TGTGCCAGCAGCTTCACCGCCTCGGCGGCTGGAAACACCATATATTTT. The V call is TRBV7-9, the J call TRBJ1-3; D gene ambiguous. The V gene's germline CDR1 is SEHNR and CDR2 FQNEAQ (reference sequence). The CDR3 is made up of 16 amino acids. Trimming took 3 bases from V and 2 from J, leaving 14 bases between them.

This clonotype was observed a few times. The J gene is TRBJ2-5, the V gene TRBV7-8; 11 positions match TRBD1. The CDR3 is made up of 16 amino acids. The trim removed 0 bases at V and 4 bases at J, leaving 4 bases unmatched. Germline V gene lookup returns CDR1 SGHVS and CDR2 FQNEAQ. The CDR3 sequence: CASSLARTGGPETQYF. The CDR3 DNA is TGTGCCAGCAGCTTAGCTCGGACAGGGGGCCCAGAGACCCAGTACTTC.

This clonotype was counted a few times. V and J are TRBV20-1 and TRBJ2-7; the match to TRBD2 covers 10 bases. The trim removed 1 base at V and 0 bases at J, leaving 3 bases unmatched. The CDR3 loop spans 15 amino acids. Per the germline V gene, CDR1 is DFQATT and CDR2 is SNEGSKA (reference sequence). CDR3 loop: CSARVPSGSSYEQYF. In DNA, the CDR3 is TGCAGTGCTAGAGTACCTAGCGGGAGCTCCTACGAGCAGTACTTC.

The chain couples TRBV6-5 to TRBJ2-5; unclear D gene. V shed 4 bases and J shed 2 bases, with 20 bases lying between them. Germline V gene data show CDR1 as MNHEY and CDR2 as SVGAGI. The CDR3 runs to 17 residues. CDR3 in amino acids: CASSFSSRLLKQETQYF. DNA for the CDR3: TGTGCCAGCAGTTTTAGTTCGCGTCTGTTAAAACAAGAGACCCAGTACTTC.

This clonotype has just a few counts. V gene TRBV6-1 combines with J gene TRBJ2-5; no clear D. The V and J ends lost 5 bases and 4 bases respectively, with 14 bases between them. The CDR3 contains 14 residues. CDR1 and CDR2 (germline): MNHNS, SASEGT. The CDR3: CASSNARGAETQYF. The CDR3 bases are TGTGCCAGCAGTAACGCGCGTGGAGCAGAGACCCAGTACTTC.

There are a few counts of this clonotype. Written as DNA, the CDR3 is TGTGCCAGCAGTTTGGGAAGCGGGAGGGCCCCGCAGTATTTT. Translation: CASSLGSGRAPQYF. The chain couples TRBV12-3 or TRBV12-4 to TRBJ2-3; 10 positions match TRBD2. The CDR3 has 14 amino acids. V was clipped by 3 bases and J by 10 bases; unmatched bases: 7.

This clonotype has only a few counts. The rearrangement links TRBV5-6 to TRBJ2-3; 13 nucleotides agree with TRBD2. This CDR3 is 16 amino acids long. V dropped 5 bases and J dropped 6; count of bases not matched to a gene: 9. Germline V gene data show CDR1 as SGHDT and CDR2 as YYEEEE. CDR3 region: CASSYRTSGRMDTQYF. As DNA, the CDR3 is TGTGCCAGCAGTTACCGGACTAGCGGGAGAATGGATACGCAGTATTTT.

The sample holds a few counts of this clonotype. This chain uses TRBV18 with TRBJ2-7, with 7 bases lining up with TRBD2. This CDR3 has 16 residues. The germline CDR1 and CDR2 sequences are KGHSH and LQKENI. V trimming: 3 bases; J trimming: 0 bases; junction bases outside the gene matches: 8. CDR3 residues: CASSPRSGNPSYEQYF. The DNA of the CDR3 is TGTGCCAGCTCACCGAGGAGCGGGAACCCCTCCTACGAGCAGTACTTC.

Points on this clonotype: A junction end diverges from the germline sequence, so it may reflect a read error. CDR3 coding DNA: TGTGCTAGCAGCCGAGGCGGGAACAACCAAGAGACCCAGTACTTC. Protein sequence: CASSRGGNNQETQYF. The rearrangement links TRBV7-7 to TRBJ2-5; D is perhaps TRBD2 (6 bases). The CDR3 runs to 15 residues. Germline loops: CDR1 SSHAT, CDR2 FNYEAQ (reference sequence).

This clonotype occurred a few times. The rearrangement joins TRBV10-3 to TRBJ2-3; 7 bases line up with TRBD2. CDR3 size: 12 residues. Germline V gene lookup returns CDR1 ENHRY and CDR2 SYGVKD. The V gene end was trimmed by 9 bases and the J gene end by 1 base; junction bases not matched to a gene: 1. CDR3 in amino acids: CAIREGTDTQYF. DNA of the CDR3: TGTGCCATTCGGGAGGGCACAGATACGCAGTATTTT.

V is TRBV27 and J is TRBJ2-1, with 8 bases matching TRBD2. The length of the CDR3 is 20 residues. The V gene's germline CDR1 is MNHEY and CDR2 SMNVEV (reference sequence). The J segment lost 3 bases and the V segment lost 5 bases, leaving 21 bases of the junction unmatched. CDR3 residues: CASSPPTGLVEIPGYNEQFF. In nucleotides, the CDR3 is TGTGCCAGCAGTCCTCCCACGGGACTAGTGGAAATCCCAGGCTACAATGAGCAGTTCTTC.

The chain carries TRBV29-1 and TRBJ2-5; no clear D. V lost 4 bases to trimming and J lost 4 bases, with 4 bases between them. The CDR3 is 10 residues long. CDR1 and CDR2 from the germline V gene are SQVTM and ANQGSEA. The CDR3 bases are TGCAGCGTTGCGCGAGAGACCCAGTACTTC. Residues: CSVARETQYF.